This T cell receptor (beta chain) derives from a study of cytomegalovirus exposure and HLA in healthy donors (dated 2017 in TCRdb). Notes on the research overall: The 650 to 750 repertoires of the first cohort and the 95 to 150 validation repertoires were produced on the same platform, according to a later analysis. The study aimed to test whether signatures of past pathogen exposure could be identified by cataloging public T cell receptors. Besides the first cohort of 500 to 700 subjects, a separate validation cohort made up of over 95 different subjects was used. High-throughput TCR immunosequencing, statistical association of individual TCRs with disease status, and machine learning were combined to predict cytomegalovirus infection status. Results and caveats for the whole study, not just this receptor: A few of the identified cytomegalovirus-associated TCR beta chains were confirmed in vitro to be specific for cytomegalovirus antigens. The authors suggested that the approach could potentially be generalized to other disease states and immunological phenotypes. The classifier was reported to diagnose cytomegalovirus status with high specificity and sensitivity in both the original and validation cohorts. The validation cohort had no HLA typing available for a later analysis, so co-occurrence within that cohort was assessed over all 130 or so repertoires. Of the cluster scores, roughly 93% were above 0 in a later analysis, which found that TCRs clustered in the first cohort also tended to co-occur in the 110 or so validation repertoires. Most TCR sequences were seen in very few donors, while some public TCRs were found in many individuals. The study gave a list of about 160 TCR beta chains associated with cytomegalovirus.

V loses 3 bases, J loses 5 bases, and the germline ends lie 16 bases apart. The CDR1 and CDR2 encoded by the germline V gene are KGHSH and LQKENI. Taken from cysteine to phenylalanine, the CDR3 has 15 residues. Only the CDR3 region is kept as DNA, spanning 45 bases read in frame from base 1. Details on this clone: Its specific antigen is unknown. Per-base quality was not reported, and no clone a single base away is much larger than it.

The library was produced with the immunoSEQ multiplex PCR assay. On the study's bioinformatics: A statistical classification framework was developed to diagnose cytomegalovirus status using the catalog of TCR beta chain sequences. TCRdb holds this immuneACCESS table with in-frame rearrangements only. Some clones are missing; in checked studies, unresolved V genes explain under half, and the rest has no known cause. Clone size and the V and J calls come from that table; the DNA yielded D and trimming. The sample includes about 89,000 clones, with roughly 80% observed a single time. The ten biggest clones cover 9.5% to 13% of the sample. Donors formed part of the validation cohort, which comprised about 130 subjects and was distinct from the first cohort of 666 subjects.

The sequencing input was PBMCs. Here the chain combines TRBV18 and TRBJ1-2; a tentative D call is TRBD1 (6 bases match). The TCR originated in a woman aged 18-29 years in good health and CMV-seropositive. The DNA reads TGTGCCAGCTCACCTCCGACAGGTGAGGGGTATGGCTACACCTTC. The encoded protein is CASSPPTGEGYGYTF.